This TCR beta chain originates from a study of regulatory T cells in long-lasting Graves disease. Study observations and caveats: With approximately 3,000 shared public clonotypes, persistent patients exceeded new patients, who shared more than 750.

HTBI primers from iRepertoire and Arm-PCR of CDR3 regions yielded the TCR beta libraries. TCRdb called the multiplex PCR reads again in MiXCR, with one record for every CDR3 protein. Among around 470,000 distinct CDR3 sequences listed, less than 15% were seen once. The time point denotes: newly diagnosed GD, antithyroid drugs for less than 3 months. PBMCs provided the RNA from which the TCR library was made. The germline V gene has CDR1 SGHRS and CDR2 YFSETQ. The CDR3 spans 13 residues. J lost 10 bases, V lost 7 bases, and 8 bases had no gene match. This clonotype was found a few times. Its antigen is as yet unknown. These data also formed part of another study, on T cells in Graves' hyperthyroidism and ophthalmopathy.

The V gene is TRBV5-1, the J gene TRBJ1-6, with 7 nucleotides matching TRBD1. Sequencing was performed on peripheral blood mononuclear cells (PBMCs), taken at new diagnosis, from a patient treated with antithyroid drugs. This TCR derives from a woman between 45 and 60 years old with Graves disease. The CDR3 loop reads CASATGHRSPLHF. The CDR3 DNA is TGCGCCAGCGCGACAGGGCATCGCTCACCCCTCCACTTT.